The clone carrying this T cell receptor (beta chain) was counted a few times. The sample originates from a study of tumour-infiltrating T cells in Burkitt lymphoma. Turning to the study itself: Survival, overall and progression-free, tracked with productive clonality.

Libraries were prepared by immunoSEQ multiplex PCR; TCRdb keeps only in-frame clonotypes and omits some of them. The data contain about 7,600 clones, about a sixth of them singletons. The CDR3 consists of 14 residues. Germline CDR1 is SGHRS and CDR2 is YFSETQ. Trimming removed 4 bases from V and 3 bases from J, with 14 bases in between. Sequences were obtained from tumor tissue. The rearrangement uses TRBV5-1 and TRBJ2-7, with D tentatively TRBD2 (6 bases). The sequence derives from a human donor with diffuse large B-cell lymphoma. The CDR3 sequence: CASSPWGDGYEQYF. The DNA for the CDR3 is TGCGCCAGCAGCCCGTGGGGGGACGGCTACGAGCAGTACTTC.